The T cell receptor beta chain under discussion was sequenced for a study of Ad26.COV2.S vaccination and SARS-CoV-2 variants (dated by TCRdb to the early 2020s). Context from the whole study: Donors in the vaccine arm were drawn from COV1001, a multicentre, randomized, double-blind, placebo-controlled phase I-IIa trial testing Ad26.COV2.S in healthy adults. Throughout the experiments and outcome assessment, investigators stayed blinded to trial group allocation. The specificity and breadth of SARS-CoV-2-reactive T cell receptors after Ad26.COV2.S vaccination were assessed by TCRbeta repertoire sequencing. Trial participants were randomized into five groups of five, in which low-dose or high-dose Ad26.COV2.S was given once or twice, or placebo was given on both occasions. A total of 32 samples were included in the TCR-sequenced set, comprising 19 Ad26.COV2.S vaccine recipients, 5 placebo recipients and 8 SARS-CoV-2 convalescent individuals. Ad26.COV2.S was administered intramuscularly at 5 x 10^10 or 1 x 10^11 viral particles, either as a single shot or as two shots given 56 days apart. The investigation overall reported the following: Non-spike TCR breadth was comparable between vaccine and placebo recipients, consistent with the vaccine containing only spike. Compared with placebo recipients, Ad26.COV2.S recipients showed higher spike-specific TCR breadth (P = 0.0014). Comparing responses between vaccine doses or regimens was not something the study was powered to do. After vaccination, spike-specific CD8+ and CD4+ T cell responses were reported to show substantial breadth. The authors noted that the TCR breadth and depth analyses may have underestimated total T cell responses.

As to this clone: The clone's antigen remains unknown. No much larger clone exists at a distance of one base, and base qualities are not known.

TCRbeta CDR3 regions were sequenced with the immunoSEQ Assay. After extraction, genomic DNA underwent amplification by bias-controlled multiplex PCR, followed by high-throughput sequencing. The authors processed their data as follows. To quantify the absolute abundance of each unique TCRbeta CDR3 region, sequences were collapsed and filtered. Usable DNA was measured by amplifying reference genes present in all nucleated cells, and TCRbeta template counts were normalized to that usable DNA to estimate T cell fraction. Repertoire TCRs were annotated as SARS-CoV-2-specific by exact matching of V gene, CDR3 amino acid sequence and J gene to a known reactive TCR set. The reference SARS-CoV-2 TCR set was obtained from MIRA and was filtered for enrichment in COVID-19-positive ImmuneCODE repertoires, whereby public or cross-reactive TCRs were removed. Based on the MIRA antigens, annotated TCRs were further analysed at the level of specific ORF or position within ORF. Depth was the summed frequency of annotated unique rearrangements, while breadth was defined as annotated unique rearrangements over total unique productive rearrangements. Two-sided Wilcoxon rank-sum tests were applied when comparing TCR breadth between groups. Here the immuneACCESS table is served through TCRdb, limited to in-frame sequences with V and J called. Missing clones are a known gap in these copies; in checked studies unresolved V genes cover under half, and the rest lacks a known reason. From that table come the V and J calls and clone size; the DNA was used to work out D and trimming. Across this sample there are some 500,000 clones, with roughly 89% seen only once. Just over 2.5% of the sample is held by the ten biggest clonotypes.

The sample's treatment or condition label, in plain terms: roughly 18 received Ad26.COV2.S at low or high dose, single or two shots; roughly five received placebo; per-sample allocation not given. Repertoires of vaccine and placebo recipients were sequenced from samples taken on day 63 after the first injection. In Cohort 1b, about two dozen adults aged 18-55 years were enrolled at a single site in Boston, USA, between 29 July and 7 August 2020. Ad26.COV2.S consisted of a replication-incompetent adenovirus type 26 vector by which a prefusion-stabilized SARS-CoV-2 spike protein from the original Wuhan strain was expressed. Germline trimming amounts to 3 bases on V and 2 bases on J, with 11 as the count of junction bases outside the gene matches. Its CDR3 holds 16 amino acids, cysteine through phenylalanine. Solely the CDR3 DNA is kept, with 48 bases framed from the first base. CDR1 is given as SGHRS and CDR2 as YFSETQ, both from the germline V gene.

This material consisted of peripheral blood, taken in a trial of Ad26.COV2.S vaccine versus placebo. The rearrangement combines TRBV5-1 with TRBJ2-7, with TRBD2 identical over 7 junction bases. This sequence was found in a person between 18 and 65 years old who received the Ad26.COV2.S COVID-19 vaccine or a placebo. The nucleotides are TGCGCCAGCAGCTATCGTTCGGGGGGACGGACCTACGAGCAGTACTTC. Translated, it reads CASSYRSGGRTYEQYF.